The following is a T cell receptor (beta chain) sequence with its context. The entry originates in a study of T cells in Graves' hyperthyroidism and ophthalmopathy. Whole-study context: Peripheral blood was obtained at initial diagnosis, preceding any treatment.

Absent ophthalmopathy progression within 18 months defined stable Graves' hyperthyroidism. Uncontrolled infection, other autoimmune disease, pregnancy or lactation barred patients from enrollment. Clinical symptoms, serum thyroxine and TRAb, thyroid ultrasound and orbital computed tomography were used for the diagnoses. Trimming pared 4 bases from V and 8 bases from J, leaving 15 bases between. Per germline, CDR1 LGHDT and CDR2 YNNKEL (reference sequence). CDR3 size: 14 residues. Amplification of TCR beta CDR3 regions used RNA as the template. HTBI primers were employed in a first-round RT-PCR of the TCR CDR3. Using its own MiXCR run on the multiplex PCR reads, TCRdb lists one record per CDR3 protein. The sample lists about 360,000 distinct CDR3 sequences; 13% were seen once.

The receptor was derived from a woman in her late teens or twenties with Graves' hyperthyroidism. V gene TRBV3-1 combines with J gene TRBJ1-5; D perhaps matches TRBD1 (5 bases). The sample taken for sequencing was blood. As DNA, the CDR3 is TGTGCCAGCAGCCGGGACCTTGAGAATGAGCCCCAGCATTTT. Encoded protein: CASSRDLENEPQHF.